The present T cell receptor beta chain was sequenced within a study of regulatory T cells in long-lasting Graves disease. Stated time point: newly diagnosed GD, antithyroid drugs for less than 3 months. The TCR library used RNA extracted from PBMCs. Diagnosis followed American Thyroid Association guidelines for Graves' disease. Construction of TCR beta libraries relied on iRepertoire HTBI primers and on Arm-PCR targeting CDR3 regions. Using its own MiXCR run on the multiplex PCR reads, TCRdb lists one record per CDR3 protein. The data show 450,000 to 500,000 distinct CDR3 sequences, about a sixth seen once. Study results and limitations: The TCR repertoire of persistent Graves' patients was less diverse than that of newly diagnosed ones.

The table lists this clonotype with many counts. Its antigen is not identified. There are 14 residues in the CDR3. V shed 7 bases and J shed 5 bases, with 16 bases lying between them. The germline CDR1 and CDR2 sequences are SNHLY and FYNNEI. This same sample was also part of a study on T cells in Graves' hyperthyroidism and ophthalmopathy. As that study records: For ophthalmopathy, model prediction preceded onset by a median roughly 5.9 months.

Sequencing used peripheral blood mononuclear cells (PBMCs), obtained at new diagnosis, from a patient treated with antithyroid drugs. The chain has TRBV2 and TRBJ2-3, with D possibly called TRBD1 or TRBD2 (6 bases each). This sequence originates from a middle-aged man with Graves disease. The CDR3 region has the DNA TGTGCCAGCACTGGTTGGGGGGCTGAAGATACGCAGTATTTT. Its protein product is CASTGWGAEDTQYF.